This T cell receptor beta chain is from a study of neurological immune-mediated disorders. This clonotype was observed at least ten times. The CDR3 totals 13 residues. The germline V gene encodes CDR1 SGHVS and CDR2 FQNEAQ. Trimming removed 5 bases from V and 9 bases from J; junction bases left unmatched: 7. 5'RACE with 10-nucleotide random UMIs produced the cDNA. Every sequencing run gave over 190 million TCR-beta sequences, taken from 15-18 subjects. Each CDR3 protein gets one entry after TCRdb re-called the 5' RACE reads with MiXCR. The data contain just over 30,000 distinct CDR3 sequences, about 4% of them singletons.

Source material: CD4+ T cells from blood. This chain joins TRBV7-8 and TRBJ2-1, with 7 positions matching TRBD1. The TCR originated in a woman aged 40 to 55 in good health. The CDR3 coding sequence is TGTGCCAGCAGCCAAGACAGGGTCACTGAGCAGTTCTTC. Amino acid sequence: CASSQDRVTEQFF.